Listed here are 8 T cell receptor beta chains from one sample, sequenced in a study of beta chain features in type 1 diabetes. Whole-study results and caveats: Patients with Type 1 diabetes showed moderately but significantly shorter TCRB CDR3s in all four CD4+ subsets.

These receptors have no identified antigens. The investigators reverse transcribed all of the isolated RNA, so they sequenced expressed TCRB transcripts. Produced via immunoSEQ multiplex PCR; TCRdb's table is partial and in-frame only. The sample lists under 300,000 clones, roughly a quarter seen once, with around 0.012% in the top ten. The source material was naive CD4+ T cells from blood. The receptors originated from a woman under 40 with type 1 diabetes.

This chain connects TRBV5-1 to TRBJ2-7; 11 nucleotides match TRBD1. Germline V lookup: CDR1 SGHRS, CDR2 YFSETQ. The CDR3 sequence is 15 residues long. Germline trimming cut 4 bases from V and 5 bases from J; bases unmatched to any gene: 8. The CDR3 region has the DNA TGCGCCAGCAGCGCCCGGACAGGGGGCTCGGACGAGCAGTACTTC. Protein product: CASSARTGGSDEQYF. Filled out from reference TRBV5-1 and TRBJ2-7, the complete variable domain reads KAGVTQTPRYLIKTRGQQVTLSCSPISGHRSVSWYQQTPGQGLQFLFEYFSETQRNKGNFPGRFSGRQFSNSRSEMNVSTLELGDSALYLCASSARTGGSDEQYFGPGTRLTVT.

There are a few counts of this clone. The rearrangement joins TRBV4-2 to TRBJ1-2; 9 bases align to TRBD1. Germline V gene sequence: CDR1 LGHNA, CDR2 YNFKEQ. With V trimmed by 0 bases and J by 2 bases, 7 bases remained unmatched. There are 17 residues in the CDR3. The CDR3 DNA sequence: TGTGCCAGCAGCCAAGATAGTGTCGGGACAGGGAACTATGGCTACACCTTC. Its protein product is CASSQDSVGTGNYGYTF.

The chain employs TRBV30 and TRBJ2-1; 13 bases align to TRBD2. The CDR3 loop spans 14 amino acids. Per the germline V gene, CDR1 is GTSNPN and CDR2 is SVGIG (reference sequence). Trimming removed 4 bases from V and 10 bases from J; junction bases left unmatched: 7. The DNA of the CDR3 is TGTGCCTGGACAAGACTAGCGGGAGGATCGGAGCAGTTCTTC. Protein: CAWTRLAGGSEQFF.

This chain links TRBV30 with TRBJ1-1; D is ambiguous. V was shortened by 0 bases and J by 1 base, with 18 bases between the two germline ends. CDR1 GTSNPN and CDR2 SVGIG come from the germline V gene (reference sequence). CDR3 length equals 17 residues. The CDR3 here is CAWSVGVLRLENTEAFF. For the CDR3, the DNA is TGTGCCTGGAGTGTAGGTGTTCTGAGGTTGGAGAACACTGAAGCTTTCTTT.

This clone was seen more than once but under ten times. J is TRBJ2-1 and V is TRBV2; 7 positions agree with TRBD2. With V trimmed by 8 bases and J by 2 bases, 9 bases remained unmatched. The germline V gene encodes CDR1 SNHLY and CDR2 FYNNEI. This CDR3 is built from 15 residues. The CDR3 loop is CASVSGISTYNEQFF. In DNA, the CDR3 is TGTGCCAGCGTGAGCGGGATCTCTACCTACAATGAGCAGTTCTTC.

Concerning this clone itself: This specimen includes other DNA sequences encoding the same CDR3. The chain couples TRBV5-4 to TRBJ2-3; D unclear. The V gene lost 0 bases and the J gene lost 0 bases, with 2 bases spanning the gap. Germline CDR1 is SGHNT and CDR2 is YYREEE (reference sequence). The CDR3 runs 13 residues. The DNA for the CDR3 is TGTGCCAGCAGCTTGGCTAGCACAGATACGCAGTATTTT. This codes for CASSLASTDTQYF.

The sample holds a few counts of this clone. This chain uses TRBV27 with TRBJ2-5; TRBD2 agrees at 9 bases. The germline V gene encodes CDR1 MNHEY and CDR2 SMNVEV (reference sequence). V gave up 5 bases and J gave up 3 bases; unmatched junction bases: 7. The CDR3 runs to 15 residues. This chain's CDR3 is CASSRLAAGEETQYF. The CDR3 DNA reads TGTGCCAGCAGTCGACTAGCGGCGGGGGAAGAGACCCAGTACTTC.

This clone has only a few counts. V usage is TRBV29-1 and J usage is TRBJ1-2; D remains unclear. CDR3 length: 10 residues. Germline V gene sequence: CDR1 SQVTM, CDR2 ANQGSEA. The germline V and J ends were trimmed by 1 base and 8 bases, with 5 bases remaining between them. In nucleotides, the CDR3 is TGCAGCGTTGAAGTCAGGGGCTACACCTTC. Its protein is CSVEVRGYTF.